These 29 T cell receptor beta chains share one sample of origin, sequenced in a study of blood T cell repertoires in COVID-19. Repertoires were generated with immunoSEQ multiplex PCR, while TCRdb's copy carries only in-frame clones and drops some. The sample consists of more than 150,000 clones, approximately 78% of them appearing once. The sequencing sample was made of peripheral blood. The receptors were gathered from a woman over 75 with active or convalescent COVID-19.

This chain links TRBV6-5 with TRBJ1-5; no clear D gene. Germline V gene lookup returns CDR1 MNHEY and CDR2 SVGAGI. This CDR3 is 15 amino acids long. V was shortened by 0 bases and J by 4 bases, with 10 bases between the two germline ends. As DNA, the CDR3 is TGTGCCAGCAGTTACTCTAGCCAATCTAATCAGCCCCAGCATTTT. Amino acid sequence: CASSYSSQSNQPQHF.

This clone appeared once. The chain combines TRBV5-6 with TRBJ2-1; TRBD1 is a possible D gene (6 bases). CDR1 is SGHDT, CDR2 YYEEEE, per germline. Trimming removed 10 bases at V and 6 bases at J, with 17 bases between. This CDR3 region has 13 residues. CDR3 bases: TGTGCCGTACAGGGCCCGAAAGGCAATGAGCAGTTCTTC. It codes for CAVQGPKGNEQFF. Full variable domain (outside the CDR3, taken from reference TRBV5-6 and TRBJ2-1): DAGVTQSPTHLIKTRGQQVTLRCSPKSGHDTVSWYQQALGQGPQFIFQYYEEEERQRGNFPDRFSGHQFPNYSSELNVNALLLGDSALYLCAVQGPKGNEQFFGPGTRLTVL.

This rearrangement joins TRBV18 to TRBJ2-7; D perhaps matches TRBD2 (6 bases). Trimming shortened V by 3 bases and J by 5 bases, and 17 bases separated the two germline ends. This CDR3 is built from 15 residues. Germline CDR1 and CDR2: KGHSH and LQKENI. The CDR3 coding sequence is TGTGCCAGCTCACCGTGGGACTTTGGTTTCCACGAGCAGTACTTC. Its translation is CASSPWDFGFHEQYF.

The rearrangement links TRBV5-1 to TRBJ1-3; 9 bases match TRBD1. The V segment lost 4 bases and the J segment 3 bases; nucleotides outside the gene matches: 8. Germline lookup yields CDR1 SGHRS and CDR2 YFSETQ. The CDR3 totals 16 residues. The CDR3: CASSLTGGLGGNTIYF. CDR3 bases: TGCGCCAGCAGCCTGACAGGGGGGCTAGGTGGAAACACCATATATTTT.

The gene calls are TRBV5-5 and TRBJ2-3, with 12 bases lining up with TRBD2. This CDR3 contains 17 residues. Germline V lookup: CDR1 SGHKS, CDR2 YYEKEE (reference sequence). V lost 4 bases, J lost 3 bases, and 9 bases stayed unmatched. CDR3 in DNA: TGTGCCAGCAGCCCAACACTGACTAGCGGGGGAACAGATACGCAGTATTTT. This encodes CASSPTLTSGGTDTQYF.

This chain connects TRBV19 to TRBJ1-2, with D possibly being TRBD1 (5 bases). Germline V gives CDR1 LNHDA, CDR2 SQIVND (reference sequence). V lost 5 bases and J 5 bases, leaving 9 bases between the germline ends. This CDR3 is built from 12 residues. In DNA form, the CDR3 reads TGTGCCAGTAGTGAGTCAGGGTATGGCTACACCTTC. Protein sequence: CASSESGYGYTF.

Remarks on this clone: A read error is likely, as this CDR3 ends without the conserved phenylalanine or tryptophan. The limits of the CDR3 on the DNA are not certain, so only TCRdb's listed CDR3 is given. The J gene is TRBJ1-2, the V gene TRBV28; no DNA check was done on the table's D call, TRBD1. Germline CDR1 is MDHEN and CDR2 is SYDVKM. The CDR3 region is 12 residues in length, termini included. CDR3 amino acids: CASSPGTGGWII.

The chain uses TRBV6-5 and TRBJ2-7, with TRBD2 matching over 7 bases. The trim removed 2 bases at V and 5 bases at J, leaving 0 bases unmatched. CDR1 MNHEY and CDR2 SVGAGI come from the germline V gene. This CDR3 has 12 residues. The DNA of the CDR3 is TGTGCCAGCAGTTACCGGGGGGACGAGCAGTACTTC. Amino acid sequence: CASSYRGDEQYF.

The genes are TRBV18 and TRBJ2-3; TRBD2 agrees at 8 bases. Germline V gene data show CDR1 as KGHSH and CDR2 as LQKENI. The CDR3 runs 16 residues. V was clipped by 2 bases and J by 0 bases; unmatched bases: 4. CDR3 in amino acids: CASSPISGASTDTQYF. CDR3 bases: TGTGCCAGCTCACCAATTAGCGGGGCGAGCACAGATACGCAGTATTTT.

The chain employs TRBV21-1 and TRBJ2-3; the table's D call, TRBD1, was not checked against the DNA. TRBV21-1 has pseudogene status. The CDR3 spans 16 residues. The CDR3 sequence: CASEQLGRGPGDTQYF. CDR3 nucleotide sequence: TGTGCCAGCGAACAGCTGGGCAGGGGGCCGGGAGATACGCAGTATTTT.

The chain uses TRBV13 and TRBJ2-7; D call uncertain. The CDR3 has 14 amino acids. With 0 bases removed from V and 4 bases from J, the gap between germline ends came to 10 bases. CDR1 and CDR2 (germline): PRHDT, FYEKMQ (reference sequence). The CDR3 sequence: CASSLGAGPYEQYF. CDR3 DNA sequence: TGTGCCAGCAGCTTAGGCGCCGGTCCTTACGAGCAGTACTTC. The entire variable domain, with the rest obtained from reference TRBV13 and TRBJ2-7, is as follows: AAGVIQSPRHLIKEKRETATLKCYPIPRHDTVYWYQQGPGQDPQFLISFYEKMQSDKGSIPDRFSAQQFSDYHSELNMSSLELGDSALYFCASSLGAGPYEQYFGPGTRLTVT.

This clone was detected once. J is TRBJ1-4 and V is TRBV5-1; weak D call: TRBD1 (5 bases). Trimming removed 0 bases at V and 4 bases at J, with 7 bases between. CDR1 is SGHRS and CDR2 is YFSETQ in the germline V gene. CDR3 length equals 14 residues. CDR3 in amino acids: CASSLGQSNEKLFF. In nucleotides, the CDR3 is TGCGCCAGCAGCTTGGGACAGAGTAATGAAAAACTGTTTTTT. Full variable domain (outside the CDR3, taken from reference TRBV5-1 and TRBJ1-4): KAGVTQTPRYLIKTRGQQVTLSCSPISGHRSVSWYQQTPGQGLQFLFEYFSETQRNKGNFPGRFSGRQFSNSRSEMNVSTLELGDSALYLCASSLGQSNEKLFFGSGTQLSVL.

The chain combines TRBV20-1 with TRBJ2-2; D is ambiguous. V was cut by 3 bases and J by 1 base, with 9 bases left in between. This CDR3 contains 14 residues. Germline CDR1 reads DFQATT; CDR2 reads SNEGSKA (reference sequence). CDR3 loop: CSASPQVNTGELFF. In DNA form, the CDR3 reads TGCAGTGCTAGTCCCCAGGTGAACACCGGGGAGCTGTTTTTT.

This rearrangement joins TRBV4-1 to TRBJ2-3; 7 nucleotides align to TRBD2. Germline CDR1 and CDR2: MGHRA and YSYEKL. V was clipped by 0 bases and J by 1 base; unmatched bases: 10. CDR3 length: 18 amino acids. CDR3 amino acids: CASSQEGRLAAGTDTQYF. CDR3 sequence (DNA): TGCGCCAGCAGCCAAGAAGGTCGACTAGCCGCCGGCACAGATACGCAGTATTTT.

About this clone itself: Different DNA sequences within this sample yield the same CDR3. This chain joins TRBV7-2 and TRBJ2-5; D call uncertain. The V end lost 3 bases, the J end lost 4 bases, and 9 bases lay between the germline ends. CDR3 length equals 13 residues. Germline loops: CDR1 SGHTA, CDR2 FQGNSA. The CDR3 sequence is CASSLGSRETQYF. The CDR3 DNA is TGTGCCAGCAGCTTGGGCTCTCGAGAGACCCAGTACTTC.

The chain carries TRBV7-8 and TRBJ2-7; 7 bases match TRBD1. With V trimmed by 5 bases and J by 2 bases, 12 bases remained unmatched. Germline V CDR1 and CDR2: SGHVS, FQNEAQ. The CDR3 covers 16 residues. CDR3 in amino acids: CASSTVSQGFTYEQYF. The DNA of the CDR3 is TGTGCCAGCAGCACCGTATCACAGGGGTTTACCTACGAGCAGTACTTC.

V gene TRBV5-1 combines with J gene TRBJ2-7; 7 nucleotides align to TRBD2. Trimming at V came to 0 bases and at J to 5 bases, leaving 2 bases not matched to a gene. Germline V gene lookup returns CDR1 SGHRS and CDR2 YFSETQ. The CDR3 sequence is 13 residues long. The CDR3 here is CASSLAGGNEQYF. In nucleotides, the CDR3 is TGCGCCAGCAGCTTGGCCGGGGGGAACGAGCAGTACTTC.

The chain recombines TRBV4-3 with TRBJ1-6, with D maybe TRBD1 (5 bases). Germline V gene data show CDR1 as LGHNA and CDR2 as YSLEER. The CDR3 has 15 amino acids. V was trimmed by 0 bases and J by 7 bases, leaving 10 bases between them. CDR3 nucleotides: TGCGCCAGCAGCCAAGAGGGGTCAGGGAATTCACCCCTCCACTTT. Residues: CASSQEGSGNSPLHF.

The gene calls are TRBV12-3 or TRBV12-4 and TRBJ1-2; D is unresolved. This CDR3 spans 12 amino acids. Between the trimmed V and J ends, which lost 3 bases and 5 bases, there was a span of 7 bases. CDR3 sequence (DNA): TGTGCCAGCAGTTTCGGGTCGTATGGCTACACCTTC. Its protein product is CASSFGSYGYTF.

This chain links TRBV28 with TRBJ2-3; TRBD2 matches at 9 bases. The J segment lost 2 bases and the V segment lost 5 bases, leaving 8 bases of the junction unmatched. Germline assignment: CDR1 MDHEN and CDR2 SYDVKM. The CDR3 is made up of 16 amino acids. The DNA for the CDR3 is TGTGCCAGCAGTGGACAGCGGGGGGACTACACAGATACGCAGTATTTT. This sequence encodes CASSGQRGDYTDTQYF.

In DNA, the CDR3 is TGTGCCAGCAGCCAAGAAGTTGGCCCTAGCAATCAGCCCCAGCATTTT. As protein: CASSQEVGPSNQPQHF. V usage is TRBV4-2 and J usage is TRBJ1-5; D is undetermined. The length of the CDR3 is 16 residues. V dropped 0 bases and J dropped 0 bases, with 9 bases sitting between them. CDR1 is LGHNA and CDR2 is YNFKEQ in the germline V gene.

CDR3 sequence reads: CASSFTQGWDQPQHF. The DNA for the CDR3 is TGTGCCAGCAGTTTCACACAGGGTTGGGATCAGCCCCAGCATTTT. The V call is TRBV6-5, the J call TRBJ1-5, with D maybe TRBD1 (6 bases). The CDR3 loop spans 15 amino acids. V was pared by 4 bases and J by 5 bases, with 15 bases between. Germline V gives CDR1 MNHEY, CDR2 SVGAGI.

The chain carries TRBV9 and TRBJ1-2, with 8 bases identical to TRBD1. The germline V gene has CDR1 SGDLS and CDR2 YYNGEE. With V trimmed by 4 bases and J by 7 bases, 3 bases remained unmatched. The CDR3 consists of 12 residues. The CDR3 loop is CASSRTGIGYTF. In DNA form, the CDR3 reads TGTGCCAGCAGCCGGACAGGGATTGGCTACACCTTC.

The genes are TRBV12-3 or TRBV12-4 and TRBJ1-1; no definite D call. The CDR3 length is 13 residues. The V and J ends lost 7 bases and 1 base respectively, with 10 bases between them. The CDR3 sequence is CASTLSGNTEAFF. CDR3 DNA: TGTGCCAGCACCCTATCAGGGAACACTGAAGCTTTCTTT.

The chain employs TRBV19 and TRBJ2-1; D gene ambiguous. CDR3 size: 13 residues. V was trimmed by 1 base and J by 7 bases, leaving 8 bases between them. Germline values: CDR1 LNHDA, CDR2 SQIVND (reference sequence). CDR3 DNA: TGTGCCAGTAGTATAGGGGCAGTGAATGAGCAGTTCTTC. This sequence encodes CASSIGAVNEQFF.

This clone has more than one count but fewer than ten. The rearrangement links TRBV2 to TRBJ2-7; TRBD1 matches 7 bases. This CDR3 region has 14 residues. The ends lost 3 bases at V and 4 bases at J; junction bases unmatched: 6. Germline-derived CDR1 and CDR2 are SNHLY and FYNNEI. DNA for the CDR3: TGTGCCAGCAGTGACCAACCACAGGGGTACGAGCAGTACTTC. It is translated as CASSDQPQGYEQYF.

The rearrangement joins TRBV11-2 to TRBJ2-1, with 13 bases aligning to TRBD2. The V gene end was trimmed by 5 bases and the J gene end by 7 bases; junction bases not matched to a gene: 11. This CDR3 has 17 amino acids. Germline CDR1 and CDR2: SGHAT and FQNNGV. As DNA, the CDR3 is TGTGCCAGCAGCCCCCAGCTAGGACTAGCGGGGGTAAATGAGCAGTTCTTC. Translation: CASSPQLGLAGVNEQFF.

This sequence joins TRBV11-3 and TRBJ2-1, with D unclear. Germline CDR1 reads SGHNT; CDR2 reads YENEEA. V was clipped by 2 bases and J by 6 bases, with 5 bases between them. CDR3 length: 12 residues. The CDR3 nucleotides read TGTGCCAGCAGCTTACAGCGCAATGAGCAGTTCTTC. Its translation: CASSLQRNEQFF.

The chain carries TRBV5-4 and TRBJ1-2, with TRBD1 matching over 9 bases. Looked up from germline, CDR1 is SGHNT and CDR2 is YYREEE (reference sequence). This CDR3 contains 14 residues. The trim removed 0 bases at V and 5 bases at J, leaving 2 bases unmatched. The CDR3 DNA reads as TGTGCCAGCAGCTTGGCCGGGACAGGGTATGGCTACACCTTC. This encodes CASSLAGTGYGYTF.